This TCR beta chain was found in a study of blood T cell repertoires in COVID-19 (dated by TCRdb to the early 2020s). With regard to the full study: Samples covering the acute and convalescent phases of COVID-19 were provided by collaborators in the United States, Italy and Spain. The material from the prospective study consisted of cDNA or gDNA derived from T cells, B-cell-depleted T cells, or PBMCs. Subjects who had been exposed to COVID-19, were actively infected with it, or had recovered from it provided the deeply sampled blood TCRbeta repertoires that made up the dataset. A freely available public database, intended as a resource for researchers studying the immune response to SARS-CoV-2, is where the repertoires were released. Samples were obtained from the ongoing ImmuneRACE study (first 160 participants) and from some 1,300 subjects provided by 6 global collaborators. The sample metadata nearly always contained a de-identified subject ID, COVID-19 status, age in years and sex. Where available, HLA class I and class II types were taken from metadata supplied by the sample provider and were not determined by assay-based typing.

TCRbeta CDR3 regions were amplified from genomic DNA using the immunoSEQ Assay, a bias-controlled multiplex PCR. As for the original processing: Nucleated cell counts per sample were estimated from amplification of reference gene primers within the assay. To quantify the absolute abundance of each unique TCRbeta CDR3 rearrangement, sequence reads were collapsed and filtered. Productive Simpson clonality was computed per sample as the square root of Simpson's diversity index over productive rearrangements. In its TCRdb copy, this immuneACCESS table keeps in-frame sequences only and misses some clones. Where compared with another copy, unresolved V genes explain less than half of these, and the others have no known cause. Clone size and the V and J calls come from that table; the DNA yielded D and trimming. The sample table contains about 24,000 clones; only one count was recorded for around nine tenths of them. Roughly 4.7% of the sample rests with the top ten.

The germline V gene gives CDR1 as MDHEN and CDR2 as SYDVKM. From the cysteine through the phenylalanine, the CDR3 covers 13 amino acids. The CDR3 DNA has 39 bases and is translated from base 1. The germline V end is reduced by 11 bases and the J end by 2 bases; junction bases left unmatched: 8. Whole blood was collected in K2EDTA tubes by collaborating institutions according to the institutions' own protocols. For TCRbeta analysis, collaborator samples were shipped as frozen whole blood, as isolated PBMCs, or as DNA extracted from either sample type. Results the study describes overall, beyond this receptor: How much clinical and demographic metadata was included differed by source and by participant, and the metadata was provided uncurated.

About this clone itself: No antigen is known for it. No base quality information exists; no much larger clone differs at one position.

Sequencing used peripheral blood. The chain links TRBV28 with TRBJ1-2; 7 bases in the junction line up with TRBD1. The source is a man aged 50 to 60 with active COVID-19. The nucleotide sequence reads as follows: TGTGCCTCTCGACAGGGTCGAAACTATGGCTACACCTTC. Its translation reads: CASRQGRNYGYTF.